This T cell receptor (beta chain) was sequenced in a study of identical twins (dated by TCRdb to 2016 to 2017). Regarding the study in general: To test whether fetal clonotypes persist, the study used deep sequencing on TCR alpha and beta repertoires from monozygotic twins, unrelated adults of various ages, and cord blood. To rule out contamination, replicate twin experiments were performed at different times with different library preparation protocols. General conclusions and limits of the study: Because the same donors could not be followed over many years, the conclusions relied on cross-sectional statistical analysis. Fewer insertions were carried by abundant cord blood beta clonotypes, a similar but weaker trend appeared in young adult naive repertoires, and no such trend appeared in memory repertoires. Compared with coincidental sharing between unrelated individuals, out-of-frame TCR alpha sequences shared between twins had an excess of sequences with low generation probability. Invariant T cells such as MAIT and iNKT could partly confound zero-insertion analyses, though diverse VJ usage argued against this for most clonotypes. Excess twin sharing in beta out-of-frame sequences was weaker because fewer shared sequences lowered the signal-to-noise ratio. In monozygotic twins, recombination models systematically underestimated out-of-frame TCR alpha sharing, but the models matched the sharing seen between unrelated individuals.

This clonotype has only a few counts. The antigen this receptor binds is unknown. Nothing much larger sits one base from this clone, and base qualities are not available. Libraries were made using 5' RACE. Instrument on record: Illumina HiSeq 2000. Template switching introduced a universal primer binding site; the final cDNA contained a unique molecular identifier, enabling accurate counting of TCR cDNA molecules. Specific primers in the conserved constant-segment region were used to synthesize first-strand cDNA for TCR alpha and beta chains. To control for contamination, every cDNA library was double barcoded, receiving both a SMART-Mk sample barcode and Illumina barcodes. Two successive PCR steps introduced TruSeq adapter sequences along with Illumina sample barcodes. Sequencing of the TCR alpha and beta cDNA libraries was done on the Illumina HiSeq platform using custom primers. The authors processed their data as follows. MiGEC processed the raw reads to extract unique molecular identifiers, while MiXCR was used to determine the CDR3 positions. For each individual, recombination models were inferred using an EM algorithm with the repgenHMM and IGoR tools. Shared clonotype analysis was performed with the tcR package in R, normalizing sharing by the product of cloneset sizes. To study raw recombination free of thymic and clonal selection effects, out-of-frame nonproductive sequences were analyzed. TCRdb reworked the public reads: Q25 trimming with fastp, MiXCR clone assembly, productive beta chains retained. CDR3 protein sequences are deduplicated, and each keeps its most common genes and DNA. These V and J calls originate from TCRdb's pipeline instead of the authors' own analysis. The sample contains hundreds of thousands of distinct CDR3 sequences, roughly 18% of them found a single time. The ten largest account for around 13% of the sample.

All donors were healthy Caucasians. Three pairs of female monozygotic twins, all aged 18 to 29 years, were included in the twin cohort. Peripheral blood mononuclear cells were the source from which RNA for the TCR libraries was isolated. Sequences SEHNR (CDR1) and FQNEAQ (CDR2) are obtained from the germline V gene (reference sequence). The junction shows trimming of 1 base on V and 2 bases on J, plus 11 bases between the germline ends. The CDR3, cysteine through phenylalanine, is 15 amino acids long. Only the CDR3 DNA stays, 45 bases, in frame from base 1. This sample also appeared in a second study, on T cells expressing NK-cell markers. As noted in the second study: About eight donors provided sorted CD3+CD56+NKG2C+, CD3+CD56+NKG2C- and CD3+CD56-NKG2C+ T-cell subsets, whose TCR beta-chain repertoires were profiled. Among the eight sequenced donors, only one was HCMV-seronegative, while the other seven were HCMV-seropositive. To restrict sorting to alphabetaTCR-expressing T cells, an anti-gammadeltaTCR antibody was added in several experiments. In more than five donors, the dominant CD3+CD56+NKG2C+ clonotypes ranked among the top 10 CD8+ clonotypes, making up roughly 1.0-8% of CD8+ T cells. Those dominant clonotypes were again the most abundant among CD3+CD56-NKG2C+ cells in a few donors, at roughly 28.3-60.1%. Whether the expanded NKG2C-expressing T cell clones were specific for HCMV antigens was left unclear. All eight donors whose samples were sequenced were randomly selected healthy volunteers, three of them men and five women. HCMV-specific IgG was detected in serum with a commercial ELISA kit to determine HCMV serostatus. Bulk peripheral blood T-cell repertoires were additionally sequenced from unsorted PBMC for six donors. Reads were demultiplexed and grouped by UMI with MIGEC, and clonotypes were assembled and quantified with MiTCR. To exclude erroneous sequences, any TCR cDNA sequence not supported by at least two reads was discarded. The tcR package was used for downstream repertoire analysis, and clonotypes were matched across fractions by CDR3 nucleotide sequence plus V segment. VDJmatch was used to annotate antigen specificity against VDJdb, with one amino acid substitution in CDR3 permitted.

This receptor chain uses TRBV7-9 and TRBJ2-5; tentative D gene TRBD1, with 6 bases matching. The specimen sequenced was PBMCs. This clonotype was sampled from a woman in her late teens or twenties in good health. Here is the DNA: TGTGCCAGCAGCTTAGGGAATCAGGGGCAAGAGACCCAGTACTTC. This yields the protein CASSLGNQGQETQYF.